This TCR beta chain was identified in a study of response to subunit inactivated influenza vaccine. TCRdb independently ran MiXCR on the RT-PCR reads; one entry per CDR3 protein. The profile shows more than 550,000 distinct CDR3 sequences, around 10% of them singletons. The CDR3 runs 19 residues. V lost 3 bases and J 2 bases, leaving 27 bases between the germline ends. Per the germline V gene, CDR1 is SGHRS and CDR2 is YFSETQ. As concerns this clonotype: Its specificity is unknown.

Study-wide results and limits: Authors suggested seasonal influenza vaccinations each recruit few new T cells.

The sample was also linked to a second study, of T cells expressing NK-cell markers. This second study says: Synthesis of TCR beta cDNA relied on 5'RACE template switching carrying UMIs. It was from sorted CD3+CD56+NKG2C+, CD3+CD56+NKG2C- and CD3+CD56-NKG2C+ T cells that TCR beta repertoires came. Of eight sequenced donors, seven were HCMV-seropositive and one HCMV-seronegative. Among CD8+ T cells from six donors, dominant NKG2C+ clonotypes accounted for about 1.0-7.0%.

This clonotype was sampled from a man aged 45-60 years who received an inactivated influenza vaccine. V gene TRBV5-1 combines with J gene TRBJ2-7; a possible D gene is TRBD1 (8 bases). Sequenced here: PBMCs from blood, sampled on the day of vaccination. CDR3 loop: CASSSGWDRTGGRTYEQYF. The CDR3 DNA is TGCGCCAGCAGCTCCGGCTGGGACAGGACGGGGGGCCGAACCTACGAGCAGTACTTC.